This T cell receptor beta chain originates from a study of blood T cell repertoires in COVID-19. Study at large: The United States, Italy and Spain provided the acute and convalescent COVID-19 samples. Nucleic acid was either cDNA or gDNA, and it came from T cells, B-cell-depleted T cells, or PBMCs.

Seattle patient enrollment occurred during active infection, with longitudinal follow-up thereafter. This clone was detected once. CDR3 length: 11 amino acids. V gave up 3 bases and J gave up 5 bases, with 4 bases separating them. Original processing notes: Amplification of reference gene primers provided the estimated nucleated cell counts. Clones were read by immunoSEQ multiplex PCR, and TCRdb kept only the in-frame ones, dropping some. V and J calls and clone size are as listed in that table; D and trimming were resolved from the DNA. The top ten hold 0.8% to 1.3% of the sample, which has some 300,000 clones, nearly 90% seen once.

Sequenced sample: peripheral blood. V and J are TRBV12-3 or TRBV12-4 and TRBJ1-2; D unclear. This TCR derives from a woman between 40 and 55 years old with COVID-19, enrolled during active disease. CDR3 nucleotide sequence: TGTGCCAGCAGTTTCCGGTATGGCTACACCTTC. Protein: CASSFRYGYTF.